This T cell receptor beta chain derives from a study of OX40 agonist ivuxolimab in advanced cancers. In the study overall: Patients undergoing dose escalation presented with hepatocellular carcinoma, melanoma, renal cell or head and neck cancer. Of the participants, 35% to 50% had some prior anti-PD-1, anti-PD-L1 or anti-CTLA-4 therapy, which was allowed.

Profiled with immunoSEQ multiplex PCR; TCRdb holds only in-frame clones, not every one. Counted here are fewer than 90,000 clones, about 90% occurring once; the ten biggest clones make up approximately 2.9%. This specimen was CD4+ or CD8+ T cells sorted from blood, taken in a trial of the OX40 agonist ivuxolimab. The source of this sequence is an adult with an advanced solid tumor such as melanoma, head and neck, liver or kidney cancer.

CDR3 amino acids: CASSLRAESYEQYF. The CDR3 nucleotides are TGTGCCAGCAGCTTGCGGGCGGAGAGCTACGAGCAGTACTTC. The rearrangement uses TRBV5-4 and TRBJ2-7; unclear D gene. Between the trimmed V and J ends, which lost 1 base and 3 bases, there was a span of 11 bases. This CDR3 contains 14 residues. Germline loops: CDR1 SGHNT, CDR2 YYREEE (reference sequence).